This T cell receptor (beta chain) was sequenced in a study of shared clonotypes between healthy human individuals. Study findings and constraints: Approximately 4.6% of naive CD4 clonotypes were shared across four donors.

This CDR3 has 15 residues. Germline CDR1 reads MNHEY; CDR2 reads SMNVEV (reference sequence). V shed 7 bases and J shed 4 bases, with 17 bases lying between them. As to this clone: Antigen specificity is unknown.

Sequencing was performed with immunoSEQ multiplex PCR; in TCRdb, only in-frame clones are kept and a portion is missing. The table shows some 2,100,000 clones, with almost 96% occurring only once. The J gene is TRBJ1-5, the V gene TRBV27, with D possibly being TRBD1 (5 bases). Material: naive CD4+ T cells sorted from blood. Indicated subset: CD45RA+ positively selected. This clonotype originated in a man between 18 and 35 years old in good health. The CDR3 spells CASTSRDPGNQPQHF. The DNA for the CDR3 is TGTGCCAGCACCTCCCGGGACCCCGGGAATCAGCCCCAGCATTTT.